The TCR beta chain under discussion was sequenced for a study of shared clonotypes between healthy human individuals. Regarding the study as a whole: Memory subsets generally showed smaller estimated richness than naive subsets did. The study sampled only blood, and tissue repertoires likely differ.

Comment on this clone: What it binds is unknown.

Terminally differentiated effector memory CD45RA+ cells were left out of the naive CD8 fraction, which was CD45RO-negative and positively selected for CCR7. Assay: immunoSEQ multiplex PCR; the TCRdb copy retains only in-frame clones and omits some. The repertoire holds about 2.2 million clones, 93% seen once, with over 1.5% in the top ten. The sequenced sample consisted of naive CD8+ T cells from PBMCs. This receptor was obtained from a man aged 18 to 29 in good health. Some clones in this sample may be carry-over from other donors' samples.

CDR3 residues: CASSLRQDHRNYGYTF. The DNA for the CDR3 is TGTGCCAGCAGCTTGCGACAAGATCATCGCAACTATGGCTACACCTTC. The rearrangement joins TRBV11-2 to TRBJ1-2; D remains ambiguous. V lost 3 bases, J lost 2 bases, and 16 bases lay in between. Germline V lookup: CDR1 SGHAT, CDR2 FQNNGV. CDR3 size: 16 residues.